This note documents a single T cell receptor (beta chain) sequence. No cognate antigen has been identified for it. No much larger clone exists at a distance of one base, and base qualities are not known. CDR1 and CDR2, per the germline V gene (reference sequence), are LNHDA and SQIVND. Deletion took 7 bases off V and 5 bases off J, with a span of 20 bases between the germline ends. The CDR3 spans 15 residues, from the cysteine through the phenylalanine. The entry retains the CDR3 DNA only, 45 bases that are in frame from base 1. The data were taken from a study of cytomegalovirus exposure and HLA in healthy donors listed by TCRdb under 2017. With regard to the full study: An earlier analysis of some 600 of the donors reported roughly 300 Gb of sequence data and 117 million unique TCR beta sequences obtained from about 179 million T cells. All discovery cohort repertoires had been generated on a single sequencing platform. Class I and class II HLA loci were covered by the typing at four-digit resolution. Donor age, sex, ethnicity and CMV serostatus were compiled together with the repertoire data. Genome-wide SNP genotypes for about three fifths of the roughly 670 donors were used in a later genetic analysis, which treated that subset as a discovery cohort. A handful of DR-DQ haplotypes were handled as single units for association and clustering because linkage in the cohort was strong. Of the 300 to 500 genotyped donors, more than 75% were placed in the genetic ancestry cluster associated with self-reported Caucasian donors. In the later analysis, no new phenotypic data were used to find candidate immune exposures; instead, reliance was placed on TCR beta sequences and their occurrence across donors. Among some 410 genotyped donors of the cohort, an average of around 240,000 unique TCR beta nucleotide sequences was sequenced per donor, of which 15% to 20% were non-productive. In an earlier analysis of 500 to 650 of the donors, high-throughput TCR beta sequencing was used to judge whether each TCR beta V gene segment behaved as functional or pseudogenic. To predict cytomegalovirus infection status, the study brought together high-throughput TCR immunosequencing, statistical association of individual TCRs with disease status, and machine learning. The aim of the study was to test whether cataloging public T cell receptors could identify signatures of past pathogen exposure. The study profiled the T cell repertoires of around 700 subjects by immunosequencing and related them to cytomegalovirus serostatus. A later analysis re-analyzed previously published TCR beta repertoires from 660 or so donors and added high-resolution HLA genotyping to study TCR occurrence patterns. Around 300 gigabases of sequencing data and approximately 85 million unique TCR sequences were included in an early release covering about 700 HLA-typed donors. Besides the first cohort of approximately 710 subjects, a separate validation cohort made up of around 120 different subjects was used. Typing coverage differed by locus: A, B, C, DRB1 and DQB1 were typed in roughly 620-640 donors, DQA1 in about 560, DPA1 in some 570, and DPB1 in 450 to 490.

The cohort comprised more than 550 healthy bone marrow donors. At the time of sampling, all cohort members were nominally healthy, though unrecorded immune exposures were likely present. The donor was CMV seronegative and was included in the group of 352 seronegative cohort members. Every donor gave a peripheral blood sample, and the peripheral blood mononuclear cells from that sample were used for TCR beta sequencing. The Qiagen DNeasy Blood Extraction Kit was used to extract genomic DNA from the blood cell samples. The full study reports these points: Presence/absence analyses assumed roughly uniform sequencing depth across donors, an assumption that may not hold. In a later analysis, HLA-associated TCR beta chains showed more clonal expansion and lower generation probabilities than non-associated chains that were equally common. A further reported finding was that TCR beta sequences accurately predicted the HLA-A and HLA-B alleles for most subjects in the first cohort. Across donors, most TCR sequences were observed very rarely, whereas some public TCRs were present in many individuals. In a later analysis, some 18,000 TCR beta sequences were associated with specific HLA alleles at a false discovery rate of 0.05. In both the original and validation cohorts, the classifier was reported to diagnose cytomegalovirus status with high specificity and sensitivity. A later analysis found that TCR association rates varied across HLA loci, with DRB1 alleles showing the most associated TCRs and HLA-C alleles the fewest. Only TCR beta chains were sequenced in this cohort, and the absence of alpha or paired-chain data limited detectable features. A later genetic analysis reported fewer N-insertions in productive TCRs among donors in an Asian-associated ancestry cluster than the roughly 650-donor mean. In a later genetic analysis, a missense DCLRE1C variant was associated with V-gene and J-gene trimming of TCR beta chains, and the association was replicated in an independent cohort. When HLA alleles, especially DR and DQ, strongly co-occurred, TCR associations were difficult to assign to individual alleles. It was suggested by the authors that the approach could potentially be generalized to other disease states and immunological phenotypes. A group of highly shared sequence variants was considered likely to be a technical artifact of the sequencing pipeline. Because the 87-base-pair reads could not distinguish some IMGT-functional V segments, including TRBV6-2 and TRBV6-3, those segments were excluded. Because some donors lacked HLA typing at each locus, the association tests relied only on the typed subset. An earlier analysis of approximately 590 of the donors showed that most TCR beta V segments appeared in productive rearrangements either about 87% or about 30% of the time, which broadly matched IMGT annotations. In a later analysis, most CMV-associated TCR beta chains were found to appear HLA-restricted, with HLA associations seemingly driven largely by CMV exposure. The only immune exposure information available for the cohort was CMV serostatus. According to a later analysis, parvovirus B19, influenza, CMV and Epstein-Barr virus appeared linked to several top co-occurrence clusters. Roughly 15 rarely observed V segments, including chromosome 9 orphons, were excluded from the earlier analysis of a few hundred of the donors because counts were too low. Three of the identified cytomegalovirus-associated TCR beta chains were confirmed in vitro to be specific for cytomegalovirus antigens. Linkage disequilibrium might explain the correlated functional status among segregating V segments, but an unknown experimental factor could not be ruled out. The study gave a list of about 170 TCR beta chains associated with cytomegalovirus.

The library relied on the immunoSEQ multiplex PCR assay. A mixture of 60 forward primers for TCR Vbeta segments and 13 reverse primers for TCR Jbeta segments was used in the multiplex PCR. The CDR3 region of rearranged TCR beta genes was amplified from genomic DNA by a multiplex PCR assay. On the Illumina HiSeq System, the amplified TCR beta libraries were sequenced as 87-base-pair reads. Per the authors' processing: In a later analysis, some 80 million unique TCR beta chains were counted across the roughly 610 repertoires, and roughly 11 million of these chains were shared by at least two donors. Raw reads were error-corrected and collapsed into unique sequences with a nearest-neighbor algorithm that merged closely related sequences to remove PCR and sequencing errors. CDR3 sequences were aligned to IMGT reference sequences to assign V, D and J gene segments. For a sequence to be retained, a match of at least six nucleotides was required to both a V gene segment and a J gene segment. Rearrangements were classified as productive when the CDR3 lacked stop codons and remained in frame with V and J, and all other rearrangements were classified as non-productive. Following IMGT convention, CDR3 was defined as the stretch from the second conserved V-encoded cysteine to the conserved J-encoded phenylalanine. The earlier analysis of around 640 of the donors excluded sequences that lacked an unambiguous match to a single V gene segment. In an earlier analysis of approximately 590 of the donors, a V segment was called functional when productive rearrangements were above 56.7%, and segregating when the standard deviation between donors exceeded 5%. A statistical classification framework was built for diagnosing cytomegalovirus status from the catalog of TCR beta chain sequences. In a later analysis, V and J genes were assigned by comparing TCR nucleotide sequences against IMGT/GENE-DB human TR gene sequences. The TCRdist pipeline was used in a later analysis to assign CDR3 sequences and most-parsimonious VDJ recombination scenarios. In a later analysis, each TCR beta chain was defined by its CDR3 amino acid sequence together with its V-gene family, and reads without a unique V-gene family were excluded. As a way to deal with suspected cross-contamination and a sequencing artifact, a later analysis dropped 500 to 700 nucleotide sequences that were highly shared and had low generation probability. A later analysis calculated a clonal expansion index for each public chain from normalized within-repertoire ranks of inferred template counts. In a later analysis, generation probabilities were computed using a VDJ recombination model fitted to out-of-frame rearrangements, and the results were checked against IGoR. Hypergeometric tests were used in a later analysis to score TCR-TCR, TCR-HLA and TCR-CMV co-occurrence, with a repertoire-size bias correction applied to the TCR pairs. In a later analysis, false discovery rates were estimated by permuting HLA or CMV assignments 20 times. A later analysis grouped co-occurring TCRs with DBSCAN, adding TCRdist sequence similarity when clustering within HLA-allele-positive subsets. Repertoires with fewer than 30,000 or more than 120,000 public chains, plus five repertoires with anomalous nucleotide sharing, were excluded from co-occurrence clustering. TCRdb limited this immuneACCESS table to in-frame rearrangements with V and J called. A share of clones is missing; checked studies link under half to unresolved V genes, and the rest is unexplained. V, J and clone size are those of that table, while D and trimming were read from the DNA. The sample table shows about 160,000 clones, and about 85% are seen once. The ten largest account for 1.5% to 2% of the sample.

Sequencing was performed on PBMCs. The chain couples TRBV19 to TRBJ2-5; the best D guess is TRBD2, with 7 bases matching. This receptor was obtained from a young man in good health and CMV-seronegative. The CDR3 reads CASNSEGGGIETQYF. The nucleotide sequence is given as TGTGCCAGTAATAGCGAGGGAGGGGGTATCGAGACCCAGTACTTC.